This T cell receptor (beta chain) was sequenced in a study of CD4 T cells in relation to SARS-CoV-2 and coronaviruses. Here immunoSEQ multiplex PCR was the method, and the copy in TCRdb shows in-frame clones only, minus some. The sample carries about 36,000 clones, 77% recorded once. This CDR3 is 14 amino acids long. Germline CDR1 and CDR2: SGHRS and YFSETQ. V dropped 2 bases and J dropped 1 base, with 9 bases sitting between them. A word on this clone: Its antigen is unidentified.

The source of this sequence is an adult with COVID-19. J is TRBJ2-5 and V is TRBV5-1; tentatively, D is TRBD1 or TRBD2 (5 bases each). The specimen sequenced was memory CD4+ T cells from PBMCs, cultured in vitro. DNA for the CDR3: TGCGCCAGCAGCTTCCGGGACGGCCAAGAGACCCAGTACTTC. Translating it yields CASSFRDGQETQYF.